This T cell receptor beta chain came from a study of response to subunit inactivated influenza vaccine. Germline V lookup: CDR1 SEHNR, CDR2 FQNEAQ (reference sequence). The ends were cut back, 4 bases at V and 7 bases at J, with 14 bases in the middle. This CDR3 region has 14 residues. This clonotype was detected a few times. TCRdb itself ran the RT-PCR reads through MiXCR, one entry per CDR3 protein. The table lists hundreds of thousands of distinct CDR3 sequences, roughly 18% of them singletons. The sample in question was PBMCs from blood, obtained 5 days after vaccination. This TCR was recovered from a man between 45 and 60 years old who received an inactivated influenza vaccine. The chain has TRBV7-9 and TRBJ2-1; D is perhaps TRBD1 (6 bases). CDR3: CASSSALTGNEQFF. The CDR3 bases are TGTGCCAGCAGCTCCGCCCTAACAGGGAATGAGCAGTTCTTC.